This is a list of T cell receptor beta chains from one sample in a study of cytomegalovirus exposure and HLA in healthy donors. Here immunoSEQ multiplex PCR was the method, and the copy in TCRdb shows in-frame clones only, minus some. The data show 100,000 to 150,000 clones, with over 70% seen just once and approximately 4% held by the top ten. Sequenced sample: PBMCs. Receptors originate from a man in his forties in good health and CMV-seropositive. Each CDR3 is given with its conserved first and last residue. D genes are given only for firm matches. The size field is filled for only some rows; it gives once, few, many or a size class.

clone_size d_call j_call v_call cdr3_nt cdr3_aa
- TRBD1 TRBJ2-6 TRBV18 TGTGCCAGCTCACCCCGGACAGGGGGCGGCTCTGGGGCCAACGTCCTGACTTTC CASSPRTGGGSGANVLTF
- - TRBJ1-6 TRBV12-5 TGTGCTAGTGGGGAACCAGGAATATCCTATAATTCACCCCTCCACTTT CASGEPGISYNSPLHF
- - TRBJ1-5 TRBV5-1 TGCGCCAGCAGCTTGGAAGGGGTTTCGGATCAGCCCCAGCATTTT CASSLEGVSDQPQHF
- TRBD1 TRBJ2-2 TRBV11-2 TGTGCCAGCAGCCTACTGGACAGGGTGGCCGGGGAGCTGTTTTTT CASSLLDRVAGELFF
- - TRBJ2-7 TRBV11-2 TGTGCCAGCAGCGAGCAGGGAGGGGGATACGAGCAGTACTTC CASSEQGGGYEQYF
- - TRBJ2-1 TRBV29-1 TGCAGCGTTGACAGGGGGACTCGCTCCTACAATGAGCAGTTCTTC CSVDRGTRSYNEQFF
- TRBD1 TRBJ2-7 TRBV5-1 TGCGCCAGCAGCTTGGACAGGGGGCCCTACGAGCAGTACTTC CASSLDRGPYEQYF
once - TRBJ2-5 TRBV7-3 TGTGCCAGCAGCTTACTCGGGGACTACCAAGAGACCCAGTACTTC CASSLLGDYQETQYF
- TRBD1 TRBJ1-4 TRBV25-1 TGTGCCAGCAGTGATTGGGACAGAAGGGAAAAACTGTTTTTT CASSDWDRREKLFF
few TRBD1 TRBJ2-2 TRBV5-6 TGTGCCAGCAGACTCGGACAGGGCATCGGGGAGCTGTTTTTT CASRLGQGIGELFF
- - TRBJ1-1 TRBV4-2 TGTGCCAGCAGCCTGGGGGGTAGGACAGAAGCTTTCTTT CASSLGGRTEAFF
once TRBD1 TRBJ1-3 TRBV29-1 TGCAGCGTGCGGGGCGGCAGGGGGATCTCTGGAAACACCATATATTTT CSVRGGRGISGNTIYF
- - TRBJ1-3 TRBV7-8 TGTGCCAGCAGCGCCTCGGGCGGGGAACCTGGAAACACCATATATTTT CASSASGGEPGNTIYF
- TRBD1 TRBJ1-2 TRBV5-1 TGCGCCAGCAGCTTAACAGGGGGCTTCTATGGCTACACCTTC CASSLTGGFYGYTF
- - TRBJ2-1 TRBV10-3 TGTGCCATCACCCGAGGACTTGGGCACAATGAGCAGTTCTTC CAITRGLGHNEQFF
- TRBD2 TRBJ2-7 TRBV5-1 TGCGCCAGCAGCTTGGCTAGCGGGAGGTCTGAGCAGTACTTC CASSLASGRSEQYF
- - TRBJ2-7 TRBV5-1 TGCGCCAGCAGCTTGGACAGGGTAGGAGCCGAGCAGTACTTC CASSLDRVGAEQYF
few TRBD2 TRBJ2-7 TRBV6-1 TGTGCCAGCAGCCGAGGGACTAGCGAATCCTACGAGCAGTACTTC CASSRGTSESYEQYF
- TRBD1 TRBJ1-5 TRBV29-1 TGCAGCGTCCAGGACAGGGGTCATAGCAATCAGCCCCAGCATTTT CSVQDRGHSNQPQHF
- - TRBJ2-7 TRBV28 TGTGCCAGCAGTCCACTAAGGGGAGGTCTCTACGAGCAGTACTTC CASSPLRGGLYEQYF
- TRBD1 TRBJ2-7 TRBV27 TGTGCCAGCAGTGTCCGACAGGGGTCCTCCTACGAGCAGTACTTC CASSVRQGSSYEQYF
few TRBD1 TRBJ1-1 TRBV7-2 TGTGCCAGCAGCTTTACACGACAGGGAGGAGCTTTCTTT CASSFTRQGGAFF
- - TRBJ1-5 TRBV5-6 TGTGCCAGCAGCTTGCGGACAGACTATCAGCCCCAGCATTTT CASSLRTDYQPQHF
- TRBD1 TRBJ1-2 TRBV7-9 TGTGCCAGCAGCTTGGCTACAGGGGTACTTGGCTACACCTTC CASSLATGVLGYTF
- - TRBJ2-7 TRBV9 TGTGCCAGCAGCGCAAGCCGGGACTCAGGATTCTTAAACTACGAGCAGTACTTC CASSASRDSGFLNYEQYF
- TRBD2 TRBJ2-5 TRBV5-6 TGTGCCAGCAGCTTGGGATTAGCGGGAGAGTGGGAGACCCAGTACTTC CASSLGLAGEWETQYF
few - TRBJ2-5 TRBV9 TGTGCCAGCAGCAGACAGCAAGAGACCCAGTACTTC CASSRQQETQYF
once - TRBJ2-5 TRBV5-1 TGCGCCAGCAGCGAGGGCTTCCAAGAGACCCAGTACTTC CASSEGFQETQYF
- - TRBJ2-7 TRBV7-9 TGTGCCAGCAGCCCAGGATCCTACGAGCAGTACTTC CASSPGSYEQYF
- TRBD1 TRBJ1-1 TRBV30 TGTGCCTGGAGTGTTCAGGGGGCATCTGAAGCTTTCTTT CAWSVQGASEAFF
- - TRBJ2-2 TRBV6-6 TGTGCCAGCAGGCCACAGTCCGGGGAGCTGTTTTTT CASRPQSGELFF
- TRBD2 TRBJ2-1 TRBV2 TGTGCCAGAACGGGCGGGGGGTACAATGAGCAGTTCTTC CARTGGGYNEQFF
- - TRBJ1-2 TRBV6-1 TGTGCCAGCTCCGAACGGAACTATGGCTACACCTTC CASSERNYGYTF
- - TRBJ2-3 TRBV25-1 TGTGCCAGCAGTGAACTCACAGATACGCAGTATTTT CASSELTDTQYF
- - TRBJ2-2 TRBV4-1 TGCGCCAGCAGCGACCAGGGACTGATGAACACCGGGGAGCTGTTTTTT CASSDQGLMNTGELFF
once - TRBJ1-2 TRBV7-2 TGTGCCAGCAGCTTAGGTGGGCAAAGGGGCTATGGCTACACCTTC CASSLGGQRGYGYTF
- - TRBJ1-1 TRBV18 TGTGCCAGCTCACCACACCCACCGAGCACTGAAGCTTTCTTT CASSPHPPSTEAFF
- - TRBJ2-3 TRBV5-1 TGCGCCAGCAGCTTGGAAGCCGCCGCAGGGGGGAGCACAGATACGCAGTATTTT CASSLEAAAGGSTDTQYF
- TRBD1 TRBJ2-3 TRBV7-2 TGTGCCAGCAGCTTAAGACAGGGAGGCACAGATACGCAGTATTTT CASSLRQGGTDTQYF
few TRBD2 TRBJ2-2 TRBV9 TGTGCCAGCAGCGTCCCTAGCGGGGGTTTTCGGACCGGGGAGCTGTTTTTT CASSVPSGGFRTGELFF
- - TRBJ2-7 TRBV29-1 TGCAGCGGGGCAGTTGGATCCTACGAGCAGTACTTC CSGAVGSYEQYF